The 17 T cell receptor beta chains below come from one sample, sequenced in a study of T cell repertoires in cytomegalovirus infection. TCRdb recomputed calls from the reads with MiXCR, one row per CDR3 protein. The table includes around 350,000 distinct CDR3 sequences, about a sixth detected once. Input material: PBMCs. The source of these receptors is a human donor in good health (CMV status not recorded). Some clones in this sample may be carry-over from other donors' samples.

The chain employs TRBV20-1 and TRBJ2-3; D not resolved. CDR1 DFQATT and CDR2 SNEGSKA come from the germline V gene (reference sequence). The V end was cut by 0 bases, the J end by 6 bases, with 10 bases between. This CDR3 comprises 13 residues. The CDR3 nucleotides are TGCAGTGCTAGAGAACCCTATTTGGATACGCAGTATTTT. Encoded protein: CSAREPYLDTQYF.

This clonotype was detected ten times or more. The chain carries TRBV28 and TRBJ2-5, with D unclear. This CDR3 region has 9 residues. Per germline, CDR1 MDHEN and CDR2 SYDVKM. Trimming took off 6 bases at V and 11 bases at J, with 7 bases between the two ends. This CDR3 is CASRPQQYF. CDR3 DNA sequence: TGTGCCAGCAGACCGCAACAGTACTTC.

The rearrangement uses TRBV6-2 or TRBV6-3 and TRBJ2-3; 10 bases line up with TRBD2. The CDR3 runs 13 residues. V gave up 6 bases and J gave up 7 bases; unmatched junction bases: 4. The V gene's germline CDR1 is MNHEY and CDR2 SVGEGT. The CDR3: CASRLAGPHTQYF. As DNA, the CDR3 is TGTGCCAGCAGACTAGCGGGGCCTCATACGCAGTATTTT.

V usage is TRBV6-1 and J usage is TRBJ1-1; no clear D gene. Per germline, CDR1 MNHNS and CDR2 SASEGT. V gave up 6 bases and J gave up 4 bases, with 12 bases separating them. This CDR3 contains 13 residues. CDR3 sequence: CASSPRYTTEAFF. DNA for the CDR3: TGTGCCAGCAGCCCTAGGTACACCACTGAAGCTTTCTTT.

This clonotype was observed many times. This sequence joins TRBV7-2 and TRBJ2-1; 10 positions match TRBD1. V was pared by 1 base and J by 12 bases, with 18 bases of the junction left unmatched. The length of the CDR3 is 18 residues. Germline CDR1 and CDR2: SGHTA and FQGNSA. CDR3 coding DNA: TGTGCCAGCAGCTTAGGGTCCGTGGGGACAGGGGCTGCCCGCGGGCAGTTCTTC. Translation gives CASSLGSVGTGAARGQFF.

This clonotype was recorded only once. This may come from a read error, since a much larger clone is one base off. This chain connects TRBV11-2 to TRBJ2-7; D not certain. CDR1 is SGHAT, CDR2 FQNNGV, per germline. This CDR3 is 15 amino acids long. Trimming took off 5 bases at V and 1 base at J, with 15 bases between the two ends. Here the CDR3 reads CASSAPTLGSYEQYF. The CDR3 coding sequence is TGTGCCAGCAGCGCCCCTACTCTGGGGTCCTACGAGCAGTACTTC.

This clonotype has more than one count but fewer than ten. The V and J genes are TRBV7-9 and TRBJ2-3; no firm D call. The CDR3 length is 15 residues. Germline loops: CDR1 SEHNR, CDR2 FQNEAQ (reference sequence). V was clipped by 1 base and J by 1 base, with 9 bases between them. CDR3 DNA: TGTGCCAGCAGCTTAGAAGGGATGCGCACAGATACGCAGTATTTT. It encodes CASSLEGMRTDTQYF.

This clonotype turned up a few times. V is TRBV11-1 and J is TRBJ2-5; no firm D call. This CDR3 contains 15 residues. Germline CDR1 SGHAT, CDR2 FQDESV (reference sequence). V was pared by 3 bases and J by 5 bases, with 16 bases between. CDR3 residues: CASSFKQSYLETQYF. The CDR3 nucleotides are TGTGCCAGCAGCTTTAAACAGTCTTACCTGGAGACCCAGTACTTC.

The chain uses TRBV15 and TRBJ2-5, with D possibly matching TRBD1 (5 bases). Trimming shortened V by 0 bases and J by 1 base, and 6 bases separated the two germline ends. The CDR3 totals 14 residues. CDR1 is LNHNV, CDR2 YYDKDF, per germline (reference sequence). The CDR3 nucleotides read TGTGCCACCAGCAGAGACAGGGCCCAAGAGACCCAGTACTTC. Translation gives CATSRDRAQETQYF.

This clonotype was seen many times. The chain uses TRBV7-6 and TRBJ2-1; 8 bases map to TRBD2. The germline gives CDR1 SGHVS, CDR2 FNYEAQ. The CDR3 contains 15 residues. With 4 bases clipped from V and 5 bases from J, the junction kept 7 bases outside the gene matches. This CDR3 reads CASSSGSGTHNEQFF. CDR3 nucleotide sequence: TGTGCCAGCAGCTCAGGTAGCGGGACCCACAATGAGCAGTTCTTC. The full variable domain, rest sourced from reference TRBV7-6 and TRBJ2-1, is GAGVSQSPRYKVTKRGQDVALRCDPISGHVSLYWYRQALGQGPEFLTYFNYEAQQDKSGLPNDRFSAERPEGSISTLTIQRTEQRDSAMYRCASSSGSGTHNEQFFGPGTRLTVL.

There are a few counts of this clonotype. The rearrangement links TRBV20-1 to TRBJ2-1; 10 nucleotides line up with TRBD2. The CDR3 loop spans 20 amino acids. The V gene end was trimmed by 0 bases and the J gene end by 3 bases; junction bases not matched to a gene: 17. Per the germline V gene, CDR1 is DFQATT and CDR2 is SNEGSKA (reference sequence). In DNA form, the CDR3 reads TGCAGTGCTAGAGAGCCCCCGGGACAGGTTAAGCGGGAGGGCTACAATGAGCAGTTCTTC. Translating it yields CSAREPPGQVKREGYNEQFF.

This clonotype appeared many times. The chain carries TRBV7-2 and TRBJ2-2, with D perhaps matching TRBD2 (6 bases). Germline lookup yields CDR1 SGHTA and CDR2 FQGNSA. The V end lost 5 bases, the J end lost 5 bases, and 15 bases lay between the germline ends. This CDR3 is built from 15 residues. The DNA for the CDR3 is TGTGCCAGCAGCCGCCAGGTCGGGGGAACCGGGGAGCTGTTTTTT. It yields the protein CASSRQVGGTGELFF.

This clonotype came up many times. CDR3 bases: TGTGCCAGCAGCTTAGGCTCCGATCAGCCCCAGCATTTT. Encoded protein: CASSLGSDQPQHF. This sequence joins TRBV7-2 and TRBJ1-5; D unclear. In germline, CDR1 is SGHTA, CDR2 FQGNSA. V was trimmed by 1 base and J by 5 bases, leaving 6 bases between them. The CDR3 sequence is 13 residues long.

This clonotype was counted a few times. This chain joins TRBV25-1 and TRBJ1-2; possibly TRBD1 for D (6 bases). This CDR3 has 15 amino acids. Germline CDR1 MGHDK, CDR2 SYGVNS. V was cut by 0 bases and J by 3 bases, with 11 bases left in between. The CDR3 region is CASSEYTGRDYGYTF. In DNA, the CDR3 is TGTGCCAGCAGTGAATATACAGGGAGGGACTATGGCTACACCTTC.

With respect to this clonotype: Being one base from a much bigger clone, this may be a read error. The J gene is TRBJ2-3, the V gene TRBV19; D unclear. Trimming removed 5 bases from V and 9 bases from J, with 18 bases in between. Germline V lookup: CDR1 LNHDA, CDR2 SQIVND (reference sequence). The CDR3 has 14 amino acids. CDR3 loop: CASSVGPRKETQYF. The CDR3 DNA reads TGTGCCAGTAGTGTCGGACCCCGGAAAGAGACGCAGTATTTT.

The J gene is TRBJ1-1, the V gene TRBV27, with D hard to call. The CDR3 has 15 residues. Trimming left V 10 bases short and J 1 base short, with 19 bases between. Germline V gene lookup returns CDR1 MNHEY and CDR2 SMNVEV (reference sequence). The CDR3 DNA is TGTGCCACTCTAGCAATTGGGGAAGGGAACACTGAAGCTTTCTTT. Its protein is CATLAIGEGNTEAFF.

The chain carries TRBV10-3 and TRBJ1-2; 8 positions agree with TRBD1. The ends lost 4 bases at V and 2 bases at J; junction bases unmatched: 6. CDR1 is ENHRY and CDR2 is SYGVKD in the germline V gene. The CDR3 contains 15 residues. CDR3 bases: TGTGCCATCAGTGGGGGCGGGACAGGCAACTATGGCTACACCTTC. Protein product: CAISGGGTGNYGYTF.